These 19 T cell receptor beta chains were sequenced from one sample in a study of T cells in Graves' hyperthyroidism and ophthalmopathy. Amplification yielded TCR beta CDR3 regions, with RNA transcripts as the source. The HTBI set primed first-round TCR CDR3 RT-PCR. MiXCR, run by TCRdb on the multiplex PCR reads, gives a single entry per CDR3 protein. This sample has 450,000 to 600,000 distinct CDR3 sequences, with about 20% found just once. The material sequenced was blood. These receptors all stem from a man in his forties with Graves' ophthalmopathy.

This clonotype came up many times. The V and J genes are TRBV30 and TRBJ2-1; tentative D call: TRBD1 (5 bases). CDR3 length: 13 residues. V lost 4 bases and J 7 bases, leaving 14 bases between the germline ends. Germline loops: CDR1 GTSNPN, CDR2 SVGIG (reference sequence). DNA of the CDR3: TGTGCCTGGACGGGCCAGGGCCGAAATGAGCAGTTCTTC. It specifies CAWTGQGRNEQFF. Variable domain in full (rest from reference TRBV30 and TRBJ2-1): SQTIHQWPATLVQPVGSPLSLECTVEGTSNPNLYWYRQAAGRGLQLLFYSVGIGQISSEVPQNLSASRPQDRQFILSSKKLLLSDSGFYLCAWTGQGRNEQFFGPGTRLTVL.

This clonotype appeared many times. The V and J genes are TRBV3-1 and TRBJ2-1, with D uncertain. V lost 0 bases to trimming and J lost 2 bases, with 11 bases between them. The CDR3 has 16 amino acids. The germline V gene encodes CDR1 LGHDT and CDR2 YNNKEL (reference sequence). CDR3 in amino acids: CASSQDRSPAYNEQFF. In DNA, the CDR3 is TGTGCCAGCAGCCAAGACCGGAGCCCTGCCTACAATGAGCAGTTCTTC.

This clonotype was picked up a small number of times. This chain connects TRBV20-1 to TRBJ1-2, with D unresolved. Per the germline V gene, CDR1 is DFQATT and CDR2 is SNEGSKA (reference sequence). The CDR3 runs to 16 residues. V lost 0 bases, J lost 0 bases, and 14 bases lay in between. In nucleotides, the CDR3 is TGCAGTGCTAGAGATCCCGACGGGAGGGCTAACTATGGCTACACCTTC. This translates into CSARDPDGRANYGYTF.

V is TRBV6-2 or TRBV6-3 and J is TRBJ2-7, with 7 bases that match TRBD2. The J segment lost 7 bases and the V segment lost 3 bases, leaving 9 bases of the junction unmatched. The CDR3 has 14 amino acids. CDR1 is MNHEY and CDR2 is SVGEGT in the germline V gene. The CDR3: CASSYSGGRSEQYF. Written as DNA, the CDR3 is TGTGCCAGCAGTTATTCGGGAGGCCGATCTGAGCAGTACTTC.

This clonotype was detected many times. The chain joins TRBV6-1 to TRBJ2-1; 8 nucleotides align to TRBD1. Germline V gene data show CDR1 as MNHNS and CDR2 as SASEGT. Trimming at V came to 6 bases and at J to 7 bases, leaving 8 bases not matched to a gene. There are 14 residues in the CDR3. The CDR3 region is CASRNRGVGNEQFF. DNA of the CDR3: TGTGCCAGCAGAAACAGGGGGGTAGGGAATGAGCAGTTCTTC.

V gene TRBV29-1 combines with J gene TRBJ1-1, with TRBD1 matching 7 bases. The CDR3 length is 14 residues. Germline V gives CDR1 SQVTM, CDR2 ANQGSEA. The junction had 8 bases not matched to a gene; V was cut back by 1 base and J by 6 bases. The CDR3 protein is CSVEAGQVPSEAFF. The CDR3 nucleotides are TGCAGCGTTGAAGCAGGACAGGTACCTTCTGAAGCTTTCTTT.

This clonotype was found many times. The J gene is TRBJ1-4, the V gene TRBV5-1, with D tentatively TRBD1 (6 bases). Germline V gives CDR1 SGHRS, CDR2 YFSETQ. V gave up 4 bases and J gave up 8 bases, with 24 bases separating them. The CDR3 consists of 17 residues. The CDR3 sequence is CASSPSAPGQIGEKLFF. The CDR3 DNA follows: TGCGCCAGCAGCCCCTCCGCTCCGGGACAAATTGGGGAAAAACTGTTTTTT.

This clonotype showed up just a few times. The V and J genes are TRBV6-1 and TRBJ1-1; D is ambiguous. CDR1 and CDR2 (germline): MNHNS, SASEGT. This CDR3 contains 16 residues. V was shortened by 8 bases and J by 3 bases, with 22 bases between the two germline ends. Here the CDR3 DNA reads TGTGCCAGCCCGCCCGGGTTAATGGGTCGGCACACTGAAGCTTTCTTT. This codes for CASPPGLMGRHTEAFF.

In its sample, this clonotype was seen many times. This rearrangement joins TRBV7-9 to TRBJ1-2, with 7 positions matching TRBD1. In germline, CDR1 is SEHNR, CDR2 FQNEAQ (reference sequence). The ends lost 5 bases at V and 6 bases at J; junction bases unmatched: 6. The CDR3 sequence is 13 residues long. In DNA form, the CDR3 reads TGTGCCAGCAGCCGCGGGACAGAGCATGGCTACACCTTC. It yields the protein CASSRGTEHGYTF.

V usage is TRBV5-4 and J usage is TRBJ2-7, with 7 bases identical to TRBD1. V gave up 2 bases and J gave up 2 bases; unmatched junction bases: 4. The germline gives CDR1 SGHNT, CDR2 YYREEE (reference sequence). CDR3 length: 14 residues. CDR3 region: CASSFSGQTYEQYF. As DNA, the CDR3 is TGTGCCAGCAGCTTTTCGGGACAGACCTACGAGCAGTACTTC.

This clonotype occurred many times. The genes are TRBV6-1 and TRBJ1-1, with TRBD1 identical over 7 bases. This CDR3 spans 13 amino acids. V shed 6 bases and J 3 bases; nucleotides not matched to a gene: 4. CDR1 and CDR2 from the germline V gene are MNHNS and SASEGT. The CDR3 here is CASRGTAYTEAFF. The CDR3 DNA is TGTGCCAGCAGGGGGACAGCTTACACTGAAGCTTTCTTT.

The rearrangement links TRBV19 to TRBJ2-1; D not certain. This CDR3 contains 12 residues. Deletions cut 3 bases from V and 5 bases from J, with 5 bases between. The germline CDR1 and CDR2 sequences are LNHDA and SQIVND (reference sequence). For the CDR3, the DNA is TGTGCCAGTAGTATCTGGAACAATGAGCAGTTCTTC. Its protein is CASSIWNNEQFF.

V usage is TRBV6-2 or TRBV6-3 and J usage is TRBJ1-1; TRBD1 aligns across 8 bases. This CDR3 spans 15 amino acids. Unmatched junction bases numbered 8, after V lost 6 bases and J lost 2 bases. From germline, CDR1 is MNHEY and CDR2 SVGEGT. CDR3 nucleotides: TGTGCCAGCAGCCGTGACAGGGGCGAAAACACTGAAGCTTTCTTT. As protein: CASSRDRGENTEAFF.

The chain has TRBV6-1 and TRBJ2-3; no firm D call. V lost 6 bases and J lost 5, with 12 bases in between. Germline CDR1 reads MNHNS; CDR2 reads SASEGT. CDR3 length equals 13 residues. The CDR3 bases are TGTGCCAGCAGCCTCCTCGGACGAGATACGCAGTATTTT. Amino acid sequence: CASSLLGRDTQYF.

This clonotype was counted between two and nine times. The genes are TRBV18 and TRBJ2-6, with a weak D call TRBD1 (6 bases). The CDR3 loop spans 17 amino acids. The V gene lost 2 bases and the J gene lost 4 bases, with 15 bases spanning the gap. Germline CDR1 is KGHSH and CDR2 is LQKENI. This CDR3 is CASSPRQAASGANVLTF. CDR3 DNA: TGTGCCAGCTCACCAAGACAGGCAGCCAGCGGGGCCAACGTCCTGACTTTC.

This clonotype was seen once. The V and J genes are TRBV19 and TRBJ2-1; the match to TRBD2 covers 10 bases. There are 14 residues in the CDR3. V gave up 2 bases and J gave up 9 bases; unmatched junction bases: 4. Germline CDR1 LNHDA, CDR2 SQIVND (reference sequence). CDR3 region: CASSIQRGGLEQFF. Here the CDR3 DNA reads TGTGCCAGTAGTATACAGCGGGGGGGCCTTGAGCAGTTCTTC.

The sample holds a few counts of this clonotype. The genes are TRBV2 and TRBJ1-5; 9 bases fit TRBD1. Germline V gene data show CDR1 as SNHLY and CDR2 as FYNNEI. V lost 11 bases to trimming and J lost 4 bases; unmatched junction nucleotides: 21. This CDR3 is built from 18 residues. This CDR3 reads CAAGGTQQGTGKNQPQHF. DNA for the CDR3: TGTGCCGCCGGGGGGACTCAACAAGGGACAGGGAAAAATCAGCCCCAGCATTTT.

CDR3 loop: CASNPAGTGGFDTEAFF. The CDR3 DNA follows: TGTGCCAGCAATCCCGCCGGGACAGGGGGGTTTGACACTGAAGCTTTCTTT. This chain connects TRBV6-2 or TRBV6-3 to TRBJ1-1; 11 bases map to TRBD1. CDR3 size: 17 residues. The trim removed 7 bases at V and 3 bases at J, leaving 13 bases unmatched. Germline V gene lookup returns CDR1 MNHEY and CDR2 SVGEGT.

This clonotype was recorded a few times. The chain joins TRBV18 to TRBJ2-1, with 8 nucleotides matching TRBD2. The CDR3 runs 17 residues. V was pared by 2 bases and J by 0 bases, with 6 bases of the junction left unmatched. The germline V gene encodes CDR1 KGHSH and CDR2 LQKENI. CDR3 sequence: CASSPTAGAYSYNEQFF. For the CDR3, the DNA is TGTGCCAGCTCACCAACAGCGGGGGCATACTCCTACAATGAGCAGTTCTTC.